This T cell receptor beta chain was retrieved from a study of cytomegalovirus exposure and HLA in healthy donors. Study overall: As released early, the data held around 80 million unique TCRs from HLA-typed donors. Study findings and constraints: Rarity characterized most TCR sequences, yet some public TCRs appeared in many donors.

The study ran its PCR with 60 Vbeta and 13 Jbeta primers. Sequencing used immunoSEQ multiplex PCR; TCRdb keeps in-frame clones, though not all of them. The table lists roughly 120,000 clones, 65% to 75% of them singletons. To note about this clone: The antigen remains undetermined.

This CDR3 spans 14 amino acids. V was trimmed by 8 bases and J by 4 bases, leaving 17 bases between them. Germline-derived CDR1 and CDR2 are MNHEY and SMNVEV (reference sequence). Healthy bone marrow donors made up the cohort. Specimen: PBMCs. The J gene is TRBJ1-2, the V gene TRBV27; D is unresolved. The clonotype was recovered from a man in his forties in good health and CMV-seropositive. CDR3 nucleotide sequence: TGTGCCAGCGGTGCCCGGGGAGAGGGCTATGGCTACACCTTC. As protein: CASGARGEGYGYTF.